Listed here are 32 T cell receptor beta chains from one sample, sequenced in a study of blood T cells in healthy people across ages. The second PCR ran roughly 6 to 11 cycles with a sample-barcoded 5' primer and J-beta primers. One entry per CDR3 protein, called by TCRdb with MiXCR from the 5' RACE reads. The sample consists of roughly 1 million distinct CDR3 sequences, under 30% of them appearing once. These sequences were also reported in another study, on T cells of mothers and their children.

Sequencing was done on a sample of blood. The origin of the receptors is a girl aged 2 to 10 in good health.

This clonotype was seen more than once but under ten times. The V and J genes are TRBV6-1 and TRBJ2-7; the D gene is possibly TRBD1 (5 bases). Germline V gives CDR1 MNHNS, CDR2 SASEGT. The CDR3 extends over 12 amino acids. The V gene lost 9 bases and the J gene lost 4 bases, with 13 bases spanning the gap. DNA for the CDR3: TGTGCCAGTGAAGGGGTTAGGTACGAGCAGTACTTC. The encoded protein is CASEGVRYEQYF.

The V gene is TRBV9, the J gene TRBJ2-5; 7 bases are shared with TRBD1. TRBJ2-7 matches the DNA end more closely, so the J call is doubtful. The CDR3 contains 15 residues. Germline CDR1 reads SGDLS; CDR2 reads YYNGEE. CDR3 protein: CASSGEVDRVYEQYF. The CDR3 coding sequence is TGTGCCAGCAGCGGAGAGGTAGACAGGGTCTACGAGCAGTACTTC.

The chain has TRBV7-2 and TRBJ1-1; TRBD1 matches 7 bases. The CDR3 spans 18 residues. The V segment lost 6 bases and the J segment 0 bases; nucleotides outside the gene matches: 16. Germline V gives CDR1 SGHTA, CDR2 FQGNSA. The CDR3 here is CASRLPPGQQNMNTEAFF. The CDR3 DNA reads as TGTGCCAGCAGACTCCCCCCGGGACAGCAGAACATGAACACTGAAGCTTTCTTT.

This clonotype has only a few counts. The rearrangement links TRBV20-1 to TRBJ2-5; 7 bases agree with TRBD1. V dropped 1 base and J dropped 5; count of bases not matched to a gene: 7. This CDR3 has 14 amino acids. From germline, CDR1 is DFQATT and CDR2 SNEGSKA (reference sequence). CDR3 region: CSARVRQGVETQYF. CDR3 coding DNA: TGCAGTGCTAGAGTCCGACAGGGTGTGGAGACCCAGTACTTC.

In this sample, this clonotype turned up a few times. The chain couples TRBV29-1 to TRBJ1-1; D unresolved. CDR1 is SQVTM, CDR2 ANQGSEA, per germline. The CDR3 is 12 amino acids. V lost 8 bases and J lost 1, with 11 bases in between. In DNA, the CDR3 is TGCAGCAGCGTATGGGAGAACACTGAAGCTTTCTTT. Its translation: CSSVWENTEAFF. The complete variable domain, with remaining parts taken from reference TRBV29-1 and TRBJ1-1, reads SAVISQKPSRDICQRGTSLTIQCQVDSQVTMMFWYRQQPGQSLTLIATANQGSEATYESGFVIDKFPISRPNLTFSTLTVSNMSPEDSSIYLCSSVWENTEAFFGQGTRLTVV.

In the case of this clonotype: The junction does not match germline at one end; this may be a read error. This chain links TRBV7-7 with TRBJ2-3; D gene uncertain. The CDR3 spans 13 residues. Germline loops: CDR1 SSHAT, CDR2 FNYEAQ (reference sequence). CDR3 protein: CASSLSPQDTQYF. The CDR3 DNA is TGTGCTAGCAGCTTATCTCCACAAGATACGCAGTATTTT.

The rearrangement joins TRBV7-2 to TRBJ2-1; 7 positions match TRBD2. CDR3 size: 15 residues. Trimming at V came to 2 bases and at J to 7 bases, leaving 8 bases not matched to a gene. Per germline, CDR1 SGHTA and CDR2 FQGNSA. The CDR3 sequence is CASSLRRGTPNEQFF. The CDR3 region has the DNA TGTGCCAGCAGCTTACGGCGGGGGACTCCTAATGAGCAGTTCTTC.

This clonotype was detected a few times. V is TRBV11-2 and J is TRBJ2-7, with TRBD1 as a possible D gene (6 bases). CDR1 and CDR2 (germline): SGHAT, FQNNGV. The CDR3 consists of 15 residues. Trimming removed 5 bases from V and 3 bases from J, with 17 bases in between. CDR3 sequence (DNA): TGTGCCAGCAGCCTCCAGACAGGCCCAGACTACGAGCAGTACTTC. Its protein is CASSLQTGPDYEQYF.

With regard to this clonotype: Its ends do not fully match the called genes, so a read error is possible. This rearrangement joins TRBV12-3 or TRBV12-4 to TRBJ2-5; unclear D gene. TRBJ2-7 matches the DNA end more closely, so the J call is doubtful. The CDR3 spans 13 residues. The CDR3 region is CVSSFTPFNEQYF. DNA of the CDR3: TGTGTCAGCAGTTTTACCCCATTTAACGAGCAGTACTTC.

This rearrangement joins TRBV5-4 to TRBJ2-6; tentative D call: TRBD1 (6 bases). Between the trimmed V and J ends, which lost 5 bases and 0 bases, there was a span of 15 bases. CDR1 SGHNT and CDR2 YYREEE come from the germline V gene (reference sequence). The CDR3 sequence is 17 residues long. CDR3 in amino acids: CASRAGTYGSGANVLTF. DNA of the CDR3: TGTGCCAGCAGAGCCGGGACATACGGCTCTGGGGCCAACGTCCTGACTTTC.

V gene TRBV12-3 or TRBV12-4 combines with J gene TRBJ2-1; TRBD1 aligns across 9 bases. The CDR3 length is 14 residues. V shed 4 bases, J shed 5 bases, and the junction held 3 bases outside the gene matches. Here the CDR3 reads CASSSYRGHNEQFF. The CDR3 region has the DNA TGTGCCAGCAGTTCGTACAGGGGGCACAATGAGCAGTTCTTC.

The chain links TRBV29-1 to TRBJ2-3; no clear D. V dropped 2 bases and J dropped 2 bases, with 11 bases sitting between them. The CDR3 has 14 residues. The V gene's germline CDR1 is SQVTM and CDR2 ANQGSEA. The CDR3 reads CSVEWVHLTDTQYF. CDR3 in DNA: TGCAGCGTTGAATGGGTCCACCTCACAGATACGCAGTATTTT.

The chain's CDR3 is CASSQDRVSFYGYTF. CDR3 coding DNA: TGCGCCAGCAGCCAAGATCGGGTATCGTTCTATGGCTACACCTTC. This sequence joins TRBV4-3 and TRBJ1-2; D is undetermined. CDR1 and CDR2 from the germline V gene are LGHNA and YSLEER. V lost 0 bases to trimming and J lost 4 bases, with 12 bases between them. The CDR3 extends over 15 amino acids.

This chain joins TRBV20-1 and TRBJ2-3; D gene uncertain. This CDR3 comprises 11 residues. Looked up from germline, CDR1 is DFQATT and CDR2 is SNEGSKA (reference sequence). Trimming shortened V by 2 bases and J by 6 bases, and 6 bases separated the two germline ends. The CDR3 spells CSARMPDTQYF. CDR3 bases: TGCAGTGCTAGAATGCCCGATACGCAGTATTTT.

The CDR3 DNA sequence: TGTGCCAGCAGCTTACAGGGAGTCTATGGCTACACCTTC. Translated: CASSLQGVYGYTF. The gene calls are TRBV7-9 and TRBJ1-2, with a tentative D call TRBD1 (5 bases). This CDR3 contains 13 residues. V dropped 2 bases and J dropped 4 bases, with 8 bases sitting between them. CDR1 SEHNR and CDR2 FQNEAQ come from the germline V gene (reference sequence).

This clonotype showed up just a few times. The chain employs TRBV5-6 and TRBJ2-1; unclear D gene. Deletions cut 0 bases from V and 0 bases from J, with 13 bases between. Germline V gives CDR1 SGHDT, CDR2 YYEEEE. The CDR3 consists of 17 residues. CDR3: CASSLVVGPSSYNEQFF. CDR3 in DNA: TGTGCCAGCAGCTTGGTAGTTGGACCCAGCTCCTACAATGAGCAGTTCTTC. Using reference TRBV5-6 and TRBJ2-1 for the parts outside the CDR3, the full variable domain is DAGVTQSPTHLIKTRGQQVTLRCSPKSGHDTVSWYQQALGQGPQFIFQYYEEEERQRGNFPDRFSGHQFPNYSSELNVNALLLGDSALYLCASSLVVGPSSYNEQFFGPGTRLTVL.

V and J are TRBV6-2 or TRBV6-3 and TRBJ2-1; TRBD2 agrees at 12 bases. The germline gives CDR1 MNHEY, CDR2 SVGEGT. This CDR3 contains 17 residues. Germline trimming cut 6 bases from V and 6 bases from J; bases unmatched to any gene: 12. CDR3 sequence reads: CASSFVLAGGPGNEQFF. Written as DNA, the CDR3 is TGTGCCAGCAGCTTCGTACTAGCGGGAGGACCCGGCAATGAGCAGTTCTTC.

This chain joins TRBV12-3 or TRBV12-4 and TRBJ2-1, with 9 bases lining up with TRBD2. The CDR3 loop spans 16 amino acids. V was clipped by 2 bases and J by 9 bases; unmatched bases: 11. The CDR3 nucleotides read TGTGCCAGCAGTTTACGCTCGGGACTAGCCGATAGTGAGCAGTTCTTC. It yields the protein CASSLRSGLADSEQFF.

The chain carries TRBV20-1 and TRBJ2-3; D unclear. The germline CDR1 and CDR2 sequences are DFQATT and SNEGSKA (reference sequence). This CDR3 is 14 amino acids long. V dropped 6 bases and J dropped 6 bases, with 19 bases sitting between them. The chain's CDR3 is CSALGQETTDTQYF. CDR3 bases: TGCAGTGCCCTCGGCCAGGAAACGACCGATACGCAGTATTTT.

V is TRBV5-6 and J is TRBJ1-4; D unclear. The CDR3 is made up of 14 amino acids. The V gene lost 7 bases and the J gene lost 13 bases, with 23 bases spanning the gap. CDR1 is SGHDT and CDR2 is YYEEEE in the germline V gene. CDR3 nucleotides: TGTGCCAGCGGGGAGAAGAACAACAAAAAGCGACTGTTTTTT. The encoded protein is CASGEKNNKKRLFF.

Many counts were recorded for this clonotype. V and J are TRBV3-1 and TRBJ2-7; no clear D gene. Trimming removed 3 bases from V and 3 bases from J, with 3 bases in between. CDR3 length equals 11 residues. Germline CDR1 and CDR2: LGHDT and YNNKEL (reference sequence). As DNA, the CDR3 is TGTGCCAGCAGCCACGGCTACGAGCAGTACTTC. This encodes CASSHGYEQYF.

The chain combines TRBV27 with TRBJ2-5, with 7 bases identical to TRBD1. Trimming at V came to 3 bases and at J to 4 bases, leaving 5 bases not matched to a gene. CDR1 MNHEY and CDR2 SMNVEV come from the germline V gene (reference sequence). The CDR3 totals 14 residues. The CDR3 spells CASSFLTGRETQYF. Written as DNA, the CDR3 is TGTGCCAGCAGTTTCTTGACAGGGCGAGAGACCCAGTACTTC.

This clonotype was detected a few times. The chain employs TRBV28 and TRBJ2-7, with 9 bases identical to TRBD1. Germline CDR1 and CDR2: MDHEN and SYDVKM. The CDR3 contains 18 residues. V dropped 3 bases and J dropped 5; count of bases not matched to a gene: 17. CDR3 residues: CASSFRAGTGRSFHEQYF. CDR3 nucleotides: TGTGCCAGCAGTTTCCGCGCCGGGACAGGGCGGTCTTTCCACGAGCAGTACTTC.

V is TRBV18 and J is TRBJ2-7; 13 bases are shared with TRBD2. There are 18 residues in the CDR3. Germline V gene sequence: CDR1 KGHSH, CDR2 LQKENI. The junction had 12 bases not matched to a gene; V was cut back by 5 bases and J by 2 bases. CDR3 bases: TGTGCCAGCTCAGCGGAGACTAGCGGGAGGCTTTGGACCTACGAGCAGTACTTC. Amino acid sequence: CASSAETSGRLWTYEQYF.

The chain joins TRBV12-5 to TRBJ1-1; TRBD1 matches at 7 bases. CDR1 and CDR2 (germline): LGHNT, FRNRAP. The ends lost 0 bases at V and 5 bases at J; junction bases unmatched: 9. This CDR3 comprises 16 residues. Here the CDR3 reads CASGLVQGGVRTEAFF. Written as DNA, the CDR3 is TGTGCTAGTGGTTTGGTACAAGGGGGCGTTAGGACTGAAGCTTTCTTT.

In its sample, this clonotype was seen a few times. CDR3 residues: CASSMHRGGSYEQYF. CDR3 in DNA: TGTGCCAGCAGTATGCACAGGGGTGGGTCCTACGAGCAGTACTTC. The V call is TRBV27, the J call TRBJ2-7, with TRBD1 matching over 7 bases. Germline V gives CDR1 MNHEY, CDR2 SMNVEV (reference sequence). The CDR3 is 15 residues long. The V gene end was trimmed by 5 bases and the J gene end by 1 base; junction bases not matched to a gene: 8.

A few counts support this clonotype. A read error may account for a junction end that differs from germline. The chain carries TRBV29-1 and TRBJ1-2; 9 bases line up with TRBD1. The germline CDR1 and CDR2 sequences are SQVTM and ANQGSEA. This CDR3 spans 15 amino acids. The CDR3 nucleotides read TGCAGCGTGGAGCTTTGGACAGGGGATGAGGAGGGCTATACCTTC. It specifies CSVELWTGDEEGYTF.

V gene TRBV7-2 combines with J gene TRBJ2-1, with D hard to call. Trimming stripped 1 base from V and 5 bases from J, with 9 bases between. The CDR3 is 14 residues long. Germline V lookup: CDR1 SGHTA, CDR2 FQGNSA. The CDR3 sequence: CASSLGNRHNEQFF. CDR3 DNA sequence: TGTGCCAGCAGCTTAGGGAATCGACACAATGAGCAGTTCTTC.

V usage is TRBV9 and J usage is TRBJ2-2; perhaps TRBD1 as D (6 bases). V was shortened by 3 bases and J by 8 bases, with 17 bases between the two germline ends. This CDR3 comprises 15 residues. Germline loops: CDR1 SGDLS, CDR2 YYNGEE. DNA of the CDR3: TGTGCCAGCAGCGCACCTACAGGGATTAGGGGGGAGCTGTTTTTT. As protein: CASSAPTGIRGELFF.

The CDR3 bases are TGTGCCAGCATGGGACAAGGCGTGGAGCAGTACTTC. Residues: CASMGQGVEQYF. This chain connects TRBV3-1 to TRBJ2-5; maybe TRBD1 (6 bases). The CDR3 is made up of 12 amino acids. V gave up 7 bases and J gave up 11 bases, with 17 bases separating them. Germline values: CDR1 LGHDT, CDR2 YNNKEL (reference sequence).

The chain is built from TRBV6-1 and TRBJ2-7; 8 positions match TRBD2. The end of the DNA aligns better with TRBJ2-1, so the J call may be wrong. Germline V lookup: CDR1 MNHNS, CDR2 SASEGT. This CDR3 comprises 15 residues. Written as DNA, the CDR3 is TGTGCCAGCAGTGAAGCGCGGCGGGAGGCGAATGAGCAGTTCTTC. It codes for CASSEARREANEQFF.

There are a few counts of this clonotype. The chain recombines TRBV4-3 with TRBJ1-1; D not resolved. Trimming pared 2 bases from V and 1 base from J, leaving 8 bases between. This CDR3 is built from 14 residues. Germline-derived CDR1 and CDR2 are LGHNA and YSLEER. As DNA, the CDR3 is TGCGCCAGCAGCCAAAGGGAGGGGAACACTGAAGCTTTCTTT. This codes for CASSQREGNTEAFF.